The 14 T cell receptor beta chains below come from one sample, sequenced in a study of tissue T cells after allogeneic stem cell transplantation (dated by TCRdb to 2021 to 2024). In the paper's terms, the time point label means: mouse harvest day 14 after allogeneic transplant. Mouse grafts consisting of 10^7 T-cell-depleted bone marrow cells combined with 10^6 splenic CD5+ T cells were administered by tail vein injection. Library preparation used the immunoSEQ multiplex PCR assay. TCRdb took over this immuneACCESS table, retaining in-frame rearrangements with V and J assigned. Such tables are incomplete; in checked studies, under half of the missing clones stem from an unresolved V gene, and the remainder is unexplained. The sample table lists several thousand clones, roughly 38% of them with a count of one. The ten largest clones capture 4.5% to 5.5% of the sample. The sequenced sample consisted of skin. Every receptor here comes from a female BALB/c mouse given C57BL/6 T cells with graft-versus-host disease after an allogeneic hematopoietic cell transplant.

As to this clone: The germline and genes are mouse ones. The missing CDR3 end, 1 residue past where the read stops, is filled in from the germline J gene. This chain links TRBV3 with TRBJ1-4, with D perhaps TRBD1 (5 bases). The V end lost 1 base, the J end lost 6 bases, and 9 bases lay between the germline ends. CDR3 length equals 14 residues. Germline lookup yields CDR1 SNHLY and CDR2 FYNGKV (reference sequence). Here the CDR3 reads CASSLEGAHERLFF. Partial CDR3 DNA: TGTGCCAGCAGCTTAGAAGGGGCGCACGAAAGATTATTT.

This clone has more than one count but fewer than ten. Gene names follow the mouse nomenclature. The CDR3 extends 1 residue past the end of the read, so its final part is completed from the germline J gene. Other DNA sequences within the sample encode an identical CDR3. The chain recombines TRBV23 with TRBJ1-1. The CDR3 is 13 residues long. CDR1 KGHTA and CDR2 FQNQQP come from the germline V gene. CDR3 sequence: CSSSQSGNTEVFF. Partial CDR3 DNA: TGCTCCAGCAGTCAATCGGGCAACACAGAAGTCTTC.

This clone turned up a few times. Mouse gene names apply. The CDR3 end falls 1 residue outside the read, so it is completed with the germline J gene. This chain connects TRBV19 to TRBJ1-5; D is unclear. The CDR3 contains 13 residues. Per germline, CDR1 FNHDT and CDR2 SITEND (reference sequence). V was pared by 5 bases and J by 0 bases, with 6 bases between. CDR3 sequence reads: CASSPYNNQAPLF. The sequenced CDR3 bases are TGTGCCAGCAGCCCTTATAACAACCAGGCTCCGCTT.

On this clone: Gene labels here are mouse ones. The covered CDR3 bases are TGTGCCAGCCACCGGGGGGGTGGAAATACGCTCTAT. As protein: CASHRGGGNTLY. The whole CDR3 reads CASHRGGGNTLYF. This chain connects TRBV26 to TRBJ1-3, with TRBD1 as a possible D gene (5 bases). With the read ending 1 residue before the CDR3 end, the germline J gene is used to fill in that end. Germline V gene sequence: CDR1 KGHPV, CDR2 FQNQEV (reference sequence). The CDR3 runs to 13 residues. V was pared by 8 bases and J by 3 bases, with 11 bases between. Drawing the rest from reference TRBV26 and TRBJ1-3, the complete variable domain is NSKVIQTPRYLVKGQGQKAKMRCIPEKGHPVVFWYQQNKNNEFKFLINFQNQEVLQQIDMTEKRFSAECPSNSPCSLEIQSSEAGDSALYLCASHRGGGNTLYFGEGSRLIVV.

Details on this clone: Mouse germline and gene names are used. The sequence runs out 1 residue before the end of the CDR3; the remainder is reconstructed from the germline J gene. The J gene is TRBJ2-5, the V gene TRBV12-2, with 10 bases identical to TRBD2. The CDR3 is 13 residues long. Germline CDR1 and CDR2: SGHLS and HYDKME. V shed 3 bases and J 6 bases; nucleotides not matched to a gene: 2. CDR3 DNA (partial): TGTGCCAGCTCTTCTGGGGGGGCGGACACCCAGTAC. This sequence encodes CASSSGGADTQY. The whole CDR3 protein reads CASSSGGADTQYF.

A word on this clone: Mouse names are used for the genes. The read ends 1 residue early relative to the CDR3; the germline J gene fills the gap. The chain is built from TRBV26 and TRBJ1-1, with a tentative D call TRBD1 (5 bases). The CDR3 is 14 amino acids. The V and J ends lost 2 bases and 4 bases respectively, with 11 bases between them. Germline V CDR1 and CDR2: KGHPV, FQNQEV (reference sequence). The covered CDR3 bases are TGTGCCAGCAGTCTGCCGGGGAGGGGCACAGAAGTCTTC. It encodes CASSLPGRGTEVF. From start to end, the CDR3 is CASSLPGRGTEVFF. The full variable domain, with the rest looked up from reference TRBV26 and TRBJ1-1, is NSKVIQTPRYLVKGQGQKAKMRCIPEKGHPVVFWYQQNKNNEFKFLINFQNQEVLQQIDMTEKRFSAECPSNSPCSLEIQSSEAGDSALYLCASSLPGRGTEVFFGKGTRLTVV.

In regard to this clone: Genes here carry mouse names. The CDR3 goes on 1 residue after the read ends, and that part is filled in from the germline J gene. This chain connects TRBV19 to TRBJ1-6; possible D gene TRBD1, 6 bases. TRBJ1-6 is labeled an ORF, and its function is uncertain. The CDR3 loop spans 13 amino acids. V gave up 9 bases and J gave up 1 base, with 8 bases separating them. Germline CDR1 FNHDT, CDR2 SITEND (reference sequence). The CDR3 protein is CATGQSYNSPLYF. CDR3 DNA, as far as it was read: TGTGCCACCGGACAGTCCTATAATTCGCCCCTCTAC.

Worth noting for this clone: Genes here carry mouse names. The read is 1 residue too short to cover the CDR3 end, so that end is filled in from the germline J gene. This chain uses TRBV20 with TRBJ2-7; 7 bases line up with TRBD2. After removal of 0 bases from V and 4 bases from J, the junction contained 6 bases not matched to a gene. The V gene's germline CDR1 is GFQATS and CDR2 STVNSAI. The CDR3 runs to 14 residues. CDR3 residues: CGARDQGWGYEQYF. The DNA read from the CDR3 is TGTGGTGCTAGGGATCAGGGCTGGGGGTATGAACAGTAC.

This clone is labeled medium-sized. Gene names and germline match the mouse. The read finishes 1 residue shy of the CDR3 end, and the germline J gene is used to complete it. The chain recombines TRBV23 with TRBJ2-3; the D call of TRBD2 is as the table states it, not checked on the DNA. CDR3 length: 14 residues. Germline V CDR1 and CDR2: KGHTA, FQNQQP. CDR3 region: CSSSQLGGSETLYF. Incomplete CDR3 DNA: TGCTCCAGCAGTCAACTGGGGGGGTCAGAAACGCTGTAT.

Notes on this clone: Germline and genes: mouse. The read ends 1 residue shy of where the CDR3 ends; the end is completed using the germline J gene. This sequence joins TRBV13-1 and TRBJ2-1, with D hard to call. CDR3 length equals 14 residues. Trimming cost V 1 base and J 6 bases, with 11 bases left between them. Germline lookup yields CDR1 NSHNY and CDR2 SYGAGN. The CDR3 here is CASSDIGGLAEQFF. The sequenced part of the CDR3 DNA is TGTGCCAGCAGTGATATAGGAGGCCTTGCTGAGCAGTTC.

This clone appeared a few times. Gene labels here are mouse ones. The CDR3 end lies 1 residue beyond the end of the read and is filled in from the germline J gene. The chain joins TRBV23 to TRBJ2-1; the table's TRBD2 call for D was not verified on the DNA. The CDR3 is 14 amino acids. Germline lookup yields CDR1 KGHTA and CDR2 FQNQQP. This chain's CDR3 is CSSSRGLGYAEQFF. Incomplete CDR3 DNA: TGCTCCAGCAGTCGGGGACTGGGCTATGCTGAGCAGTTC.

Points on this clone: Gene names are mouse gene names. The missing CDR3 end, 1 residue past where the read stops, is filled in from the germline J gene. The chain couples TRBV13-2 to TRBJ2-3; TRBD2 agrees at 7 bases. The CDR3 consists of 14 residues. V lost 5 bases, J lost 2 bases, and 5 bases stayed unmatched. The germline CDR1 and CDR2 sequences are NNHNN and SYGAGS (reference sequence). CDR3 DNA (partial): TGTGCCAGCGGGGGACTGTCTGATGCAGAAACGCTGTAT. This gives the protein CASGGLSDAETLY. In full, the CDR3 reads CASGGLSDAETLYF.

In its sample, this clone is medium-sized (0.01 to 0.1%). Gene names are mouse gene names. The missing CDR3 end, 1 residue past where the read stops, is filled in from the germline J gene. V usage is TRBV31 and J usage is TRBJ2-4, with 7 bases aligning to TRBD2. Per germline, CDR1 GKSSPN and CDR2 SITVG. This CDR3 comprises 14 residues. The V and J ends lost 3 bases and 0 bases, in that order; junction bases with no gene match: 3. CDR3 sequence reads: CAWSLGDSQNTLYF. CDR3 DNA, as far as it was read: TGTGCCTGGAGCCTGGGGGATAGTCAAAACACCTTGTAC.

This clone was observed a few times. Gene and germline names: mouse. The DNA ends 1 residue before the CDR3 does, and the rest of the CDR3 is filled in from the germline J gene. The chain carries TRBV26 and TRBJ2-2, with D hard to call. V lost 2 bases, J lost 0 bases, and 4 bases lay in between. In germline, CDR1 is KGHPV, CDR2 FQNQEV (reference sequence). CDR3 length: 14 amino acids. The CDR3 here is CASSLAANTGQLYF. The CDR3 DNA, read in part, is TGTGCCAGCAGTCTGGCAGCAAACACCGGGCAGCTCTAC.